These 32 T cell receptor beta chains were all obtained from the same sample, sequenced in a study of T cell responses to AZD1222 COVID-19 vaccine. The repertoire was sequenced with immunoSEQ multiplex PCR; TCRdb's copy has only in-frame clones and lacks some. The sample has about 120,000 clones, 80% to 90% seen once. Sequenced material: peripheral blood, taken on day 0 of AZD1222 vaccination. The receptors derive from an adult in good health.

The chain employs TRBV6-1 and TRBJ1-2, with D possibly matching TRBD1 (6 bases). Trimming took off 4 bases at V and 5 bases at J, with 23 bases between the two ends. The CDR3 contains 17 residues. Germline-derived CDR1 and CDR2 are MNHNS and SASEGT. The CDR3 DNA reads as TGTGCCAGCAGTGTCCACCCATTGGACAGTTGGGGGTATGGCTACACCTTC. Its protein product is CASSVHPLDSWGYGYTF.

This chain joins TRBV2 and TRBJ1-6, with 8 bases fitting TRBD1. The germline gives CDR1 SNHLY, CDR2 FYNNEI. The ends lost 10 bases at V and 2 bases at J; junction bases unmatched: 1. The CDR3 extends over 13 amino acids. CDR3 sequence: CATTGAYNSPLHF. The DNA of the CDR3 is TGTGCCACGACAGGGGCCTATAATTCACCCCTCCACTTT.

This clone came up a few times. The chain joins TRBV6-5 to TRBJ1-1, with no clear D. The CDR3 totals 11 residues. The ends were cut back, 3 bases at V and 3 bases at J, with 2 bases in the middle. Germline V gene sequence: CDR1 MNHEY, CDR2 SVGAGI. For the CDR3, the DNA is TGTGCCAGCAGTTATTACACTGAAGCTTTCTTT. It translates to CASSYYTEAFF.

The rearrangement links TRBV28 to TRBJ2-7, with 10 bases fitting TRBD2. Germline trimming cut 6 bases from V and 2 bases from J; bases unmatched to any gene: 10. CDR1 MDHEN and CDR2 SYDVKM come from the germline V gene. This CDR3 region has 16 residues. Here the CDR3 reads CASSSGGLAPTYEQYF. In DNA form, the CDR3 reads TGTGCCAGCAGCTCGGGGGGACTAGCGCCAACCTACGAGCAGTACTTC.

V usage is TRBV5-6 and J usage is TRBJ1-1; 8 nucleotides match TRBD1. Unmatched junction bases numbered 1, after V lost 2 bases and J lost 1 base. Looked up from germline, CDR1 is SGHDT and CDR2 is YYEEEE. The CDR3 runs to 14 residues. This CDR3 is CASSFGTGNTEAFF. The CDR3 nucleotides are TGTGCCAGCAGCTTTGGGACAGGGAACACTGAAGCTTTCTTT.

This clone appeared once. The chain is built from TRBV4-3 and TRBJ2-7; 9 positions match TRBD1. This CDR3 contains 13 residues. Germline CDR1 reads LGHNA; CDR2 reads YSLEER. V dropped 4 bases and J dropped 3; count of bases not matched to a gene: 1. The CDR3 protein is CASSRGQGYEQYF. As DNA, the CDR3 is TGCGCCAGCAGCCGGGGACAGGGCTACGAGCAGTACTTC.

This rearrangement joins TRBV27 to TRBJ2-3; D not resolved. Trimming removed 5 bases from V and 3 bases from J, with 18 bases in between. Per the germline V gene, CDR1 is MNHEY and CDR2 is SMNVEV (reference sequence). The CDR3 length is 16 residues. The CDR3 sequence is CASSTALQLQTDTQYF. CDR3 nucleotide sequence: TGTGCCAGCAGTACGGCCTTACAGTTGCAGACAGATACGCAGTATTTT.

The genes are TRBV2 and TRBJ2-6; the D is unclear. CDR1 is SNHLY, CDR2 FYNNEI, per germline. Deletions cut 8 bases from V and 0 bases from J, with 11 bases between. This CDR3 has 15 residues. The DNA of the CDR3 is TGTGCCAGCCTATCCCCGAGCTCTGGGGCCAACGTCCTGACTTTC. This gives the protein CASLSPSSGANVLTF.

The J gene is TRBJ2-5, the V gene TRBV3-1 (or the pseudogene TRBV3-2), with D possibly being TRBD1 or TRBD2 (5 bases each). CDR3 size: 14 residues. Germline values: CDR1 LGHDT, CDR2 YNNKEL (reference sequence). Trimming left V 2 bases short and J 1 base short, with 8 bases between. CDR3 region: CASSQHGTQETQYF. CDR3 bases: TGTGCCAGCAGCCAACACGGGACCCAAGAGACCCAGTACTTC.

The gene calls are TRBV5-1 and TRBJ2-7; 8 nucleotides agree with TRBD1. Looked up from germline, CDR1 is SGHRS and CDR2 is YFSETQ. This CDR3 is built from 14 residues. Trimming at V came to 4 bases and at J to 3 bases, leaving 6 bases not matched to a gene. This CDR3 reads CASSRTGGNYEQYF. CDR3 bases: TGCGCCAGCAGCCGTACAGGGGGTAACTACGAGCAGTACTTC.

The genes are TRBV13 and TRBJ1-2; TRBD1 matches at 7 bases. Per the germline V gene, CDR1 is PRHDT and CDR2 is FYEKMQ (reference sequence). V trimming: 5 bases; J trimming: 6 bases; junction bases outside the gene matches: 6. This CDR3 spans 13 amino acids. In DNA form, the CDR3 reads TGTGCCAGCAGCCTCGAGGGGGCCAATGGCTACACCTTC. It specifies CASSLEGANGYTF.

This clone was counted only a few times. The rearrangement joins TRBV5-1 to TRBJ2-5; a possible D gene is TRBD2 (6 bases). The CDR3 has 15 amino acids. The V gene's germline CDR1 is SGHRS and CDR2 YFSETQ. The V and J ends lost 0 bases and 0 bases respectively, with 9 bases between them. The CDR3 spells CASSLDGGYQETQYF. CDR3 DNA sequence: TGCGCCAGCAGCTTGGATGGGGGGTACCAAGAGACCCAGTACTTC.

The chain uses TRBV4-1 and TRBJ2-1, with TRBD1 matching 8 bases. CDR1 is MGHRA and CDR2 is YSYEKL in the germline V gene. This CDR3 comprises 16 residues. With 0 bases clipped from V and 1 base from J, the junction kept 2 bases outside the gene matches. CDR3 loop: CASSQDRTGSYNEQFF. DNA for the CDR3: TGCGCCAGCAGCCAAGATAGGACAGGGTCCTACAATGAGCAGTTCTTC.

The chain joins TRBV7-2 to TRBJ1-2, with a tentative D call TRBD1 (5 bases). V was cut by 3 bases and J by 4 bases, with 18 bases left in between. CDR1 and CDR2 (germline): SGHTA, FQGNSA. This CDR3 contains 16 residues. The DNA for the CDR3 is TGTGCCAGCAGCTTGGGGGGGGTAAGGGTCGTCTATGGCTACACCTTC. This translates into CASSLGGVRVVYGYTF. Combining the CDR3 with reference TRBV7-2 and TRBJ1-2 gives the whole variable domain GAGVSQSPSNKVTEKGKDVELRCDPISGHTALYWYRQSLGQGLEFLIYFQGNSAPDKSGLPSDRFSAERTGGSVSTLTIQRTQQEDSAVYLCASSLGGVRVVYGYTFGSGTRLTVV.

V usage is TRBV28 and J usage is TRBJ2-7, with unresolved D. The CDR3 covers 15 residues. V was trimmed by 4 bases and J by 3 bases, leaving 16 bases between them. CDR1 and CDR2 from the germline V gene are MDHEN and SYDVKM. CDR3 coding DNA: TGTGCCAGCAGTTCCCTTGGGTTATCGCTCTACGAGCAGTACTTC. It encodes CASSSLGLSLYEQYF.

This chain uses TRBV7-9 with TRBJ2-2; 11 bases match TRBD2. Germline CDR1 SEHNR, CDR2 FQNEAQ (reference sequence). There are 19 residues in the CDR3. The ends lost 6 bases at V and 1 base at J; junction bases unmatched: 13. The CDR3 DNA reads TGTGCCAGCAGTTTTTTTACGGGACTAGCGGCTAAGAACACCGGGGAGCTGTTTTTT. This encodes CASSFFTGLAAKNTGELFF.

V is TRBV5-5 and J is TRBJ1-4; D unresolved. The CDR3 has 17 amino acids. Germline V CDR1 and CDR2: SGHKS, YYEKEE (reference sequence). The ends were cut back, 3 bases at V and 3 bases at J, with 18 bases in the middle. CDR3 in amino acids: CASSSQFWEGANEKLFF. The CDR3 coding sequence is TGTGCCAGCAGCTCGCAGTTCTGGGAGGGAGCTAATGAAAAACTGTTTTTT.

The DNA for the CDR3 is TGTGCCACCTCGTCTTCCGGTATTTATGAGCAGTTCTTC. It codes for CATSSSGIYEQFF. V usage is TRBV24-1 and J usage is TRBJ2-1; the D is unclear. The CDR3 has 13 residues. V dropped 9 bases and J dropped 8 bases, with 16 bases sitting between them. From germline, CDR1 is KGHDR and CDR2 SFDVKD.

This clone is a singleton in its sample. The chain uses TRBV5-4 and TRBJ1-1; maybe TRBD1 (6 bases). V gave up 0 bases and J gave up 2 bases, with 11 bases separating them. The CDR3 contains 15 residues. From germline, CDR1 is SGHNT and CDR2 YYREEE (reference sequence). As DNA, the CDR3 is TGTGCCAGCAGCTTGGGAACAGGGAAAAACACTGAAGCTTTCTTT. Protein product: CASSLGTGKNTEAFF. Complete variable domain (other parts from reference TRBV5-4 and TRBJ1-1): ETGVTQSPTHLIKTRGQQVTLRCSSQSGHNTVSWYQQALGQGPQFIFQYYREEENGRGNFPPRFSGLQFPNYSSELNVNALELDDSALYLCASSLGTGKNTEAFFGQGTRLTVV.

This chain links TRBV6-1 with TRBJ2-7, with 12 bases matching TRBD2. The germline V gene has CDR1 MNHNS and CDR2 SASEGT. Trimming at V came to 5 bases and at J to 4 bases, leaving 9 bases not matched to a gene. The CDR3 is 16 amino acids. This CDR3 is CASSKETSGRLYEQYF. The CDR3 nucleotides are TGTGCCAGCAGTAAAGAGACTAGCGGGAGACTATACGAGCAGTACTTC.

In this sample, this clone turned up a few times. The chain uses TRBV9 and TRBJ2-1; 7 bases map to TRBD2. Per germline, CDR1 SGDLS and CDR2 YYNGEE. J gave up 3 bases and V 4 bases, and 13 bases lay outside the gene matches. This CDR3 has 17 amino acids. For the CDR3, the DNA is TGTGCCAGCAGCCCCCGCTATAGACTAGCAGGCTACAATGAGCAGTTCTTC. Amino acid sequence: CASSPRYRLAGYNEQFF.

This clone has a single count. The chain links TRBV9 to TRBJ2-2, with D possibly being TRBD1 (6 bases). V shed 0 bases and J shed 7 bases, with 13 bases lying between them. The germline gives CDR1 SGDLS, CDR2 YYNGEE. The CDR3 covers 15 residues. For the CDR3, the DNA is TGTGCCAGCAGCGTAGGAGTGGGGGCAAACGGGGAGCTGTTTTTT. Translating gives CASSVGVGANGELFF.

V and J are TRBV28 and TRBJ1-6; a possible D gene is TRBD1 (6 bases). Per germline, CDR1 MDHEN and CDR2 SYDVKM. The CDR3 runs 17 residues. V lost 7 bases and J lost 7, with 23 bases in between. The CDR3 DNA reads as TGTGCCAGCAATTTTGGGGTGGGTCAGGGGAGGAATTCACCCCTCCACTTT. Encoded protein: CASNFGVGQGRNSPLHF.

The chain links TRBV3-1 (or the pseudogene TRBV3-2) to TRBJ1-3; the D is unclear. The CDR3 is made up of 12 amino acids. CDR1 and CDR2 (germline): LGHDT, YNNKEL (reference sequence). Trimming cost V 6 bases and J 0 bases, with 3 bases left between them. CDR3 DNA: TGTGCCAGCAGGTCCTCTGGAAACACCATATATTTT. Translated: CASRSSGNTIYF.

The chain is built from TRBV6-5 and TRBJ2-1, with TRBD1 identical over 7 bases. Germline CDR1 MNHEY, CDR2 SVGAGI. The CDR3 is 14 amino acids. The V segment lost 6 bases and the J segment 5 bases; nucleotides outside the gene matches: 7. The CDR3 is CASRPGQRDNEQFF. DNA for the CDR3: TGTGCCAGCAGACCGGGACAGCGAGACAATGAGCAGTTCTTC.

This clone was counted a few times. The chain links TRBV5-1 to TRBJ2-1, with unresolved D. The CDR3 spans 14 residues. Germline CDR1 SGHRS, CDR2 YFSETQ. Trimming cost V 1 base and J 6 bases, with 11 bases left between them. DNA for the CDR3: TGCGCCAGCAGCTTGAACTCGCTAACCAATGAGCAGTTCTTC. It codes for CASSLNSLTNEQFF.

CDR3 nucleotide sequence: TGTGCCAGCAGCCGACCGGGCCCCGGGACGGAGACCCAGTACTTC. Translation: CASSRPGPGTETQYF. This chain uses TRBV3-1 (or the pseudogene TRBV3-2) with TRBJ2-5; the D gene could be TRBD1 or TRBD2 (5 bases each). Deletions cut 4 bases from V and 5 bases from J, with 17 bases between. CDR1 is LGHDT and CDR2 is YNNKEL in the germline V gene (reference sequence). This CDR3 has 15 residues.

This rearrangement joins TRBV6-5 to TRBJ2-5; TRBD1 matches 7 bases. The trim removed 6 bases at V and 7 bases at J, leaving 11 bases unmatched. The CDR3 totals 14 residues. CDR1 MNHEY and CDR2 SVGAGI come from the germline V gene. In DNA, the CDR3 is TGTGCCAGCAGACCTACAGGGGCCAGGGGGACCCAGTACTTC. Its translation: CASRPTGARGTQYF.

J is TRBJ1-1 and V is TRBV6-2 or TRBV6-3; 7 nucleotides match TRBD1. The CDR3 totals 16 residues. CDR1 and CDR2 from the germline V gene are MNHEY and SVGEGT. Trimming took 3 bases from V and 8 from J; bases not matched to a gene: 15. The CDR3 bases are TGTGCCAGCAGTTATCCCTCCGACAGGGCCAAGTTGGAAGCTTTCTTT. Translated: CASSYPSDRAKLEAFF.

The genes are TRBV15 and TRBJ2-3; 8 positions match TRBD2. The ends lost 0 bases at V and 2 bases at J; junction bases unmatched: 7. This CDR3 comprises 17 residues. The germline V gene encodes CDR1 LNHNV and CDR2 YYDKDF (reference sequence). CDR3 nucleotides: TGTGCCACCAGCAGAGATCCGAGCGGGGGACCCACAGATACGCAGTATTTT. It is translated as CATSRDPSGGPTDTQYF. The whole variable domain, remainder taken from reference TRBV15 and TRBJ2-3, is DAMVIQNPRYQVTQFGKPVTLSCSQTLNHNVMYWYQQKSSQAPKLLFHYYDKDFNNEADTPDNFQSRRPNTSFCFLDIRSPGLGDTAMYLCATSRDPSGGPTDTQYFGPGTRLTVL.

This clone was recorded only once. V and J are TRBV30 and TRBJ2-5; weak D call: TRBD2 (5 bases). The ends were cut back, 3 bases at V and 2 bases at J, with 16 bases in the middle. The CDR3 extends over 15 amino acids. From germline, CDR1 is GTSNPN and CDR2 SVGIG (reference sequence). CDR3 region: CAWSSQTGLQETQYF. DNA for the CDR3: TGTGCCTGGAGCAGCCAGACGGGATTGCAAGAGACCCAGTACTTC.

V is TRBV9 and J is TRBJ1-1, with 10 bases aligning to TRBD1. Per germline, CDR1 SGDLS and CDR2 YYNGEE. The CDR3 consists of 15 residues. Trimming cost V 7 bases and J 4 bases; bases outside gene matches: 10. The CDR3 reads CASGPGQGYSTEAFF. The CDR3 DNA sequence: TGTGCCAGCGGGCCGGGACAGGGGTATTCCACTGAAGCTTTCTTT. Full variable domain (missing parts from reference TRBV9 and TRBJ1-1): DSGVTQTPKHLITATGQRVTLRCSPRSGDLSVYWYQQSLDQGLQFLIQYYNGEERAKGNILERFSAQQFPDLHSELNLSSLELGDSALYFCASGPGQGYSTEAFFGQGTRLTVV.